These 12 T cell receptor beta chains were all obtained from the same sample, sequenced in a study of blood T cells in healthy people across ages. A J-beta primer mix and a sample-barcoded 5' primer were used in a second PCR of roughly 7 to 12 cycles. TCRdb independently ran MiXCR on the 5' RACE reads; one entry per CDR3 protein. The data contain about 690,000 distinct CDR3 sequences, roughly two fifths of them singletons. Source material: blood. These receptors came from a man aged 80 or over in good health.

This clonotype was seen only a few times. The J gene is TRBJ2-7, the V gene TRBV7-2, with D possibly being TRBD1 or TRBD2 (5 bases each). The CDR3 consists of 17 residues. Germline CDR1 reads SGHTA; CDR2 reads FQGNSA. V lost 1 base, J lost 6 bases, and 22 bases lay in between. This chain's CDR3 is CASSLDSLGGPNSEQYF. The DNA of the CDR3 is TGTGCCAGCAGCTTAGACTCTCTTGGGGGTCCGAATAGCGAGCAGTACTTC.

This clonotype was seen repeatedly, ten times or more. This chain links TRBV6-2 or TRBV6-3 with TRBJ2-1, with 7 bases lining up with TRBD2. This CDR3 is 17 amino acids long. J gave up 3 bases and V 0 bases, and 8 bases lay outside the gene matches. Per germline, CDR1 MNHEY and CDR2 SVGEGT. CDR3 protein: CASSYSGLVSYYNEQFF. The CDR3, as DNA: TGTGCCAGCAGTTACTCCGGACTAGTCTCATACTACAATGAGCAGTTCTTC.

This clonotype occurred a few times. V usage is TRBV5-1 and J usage is TRBJ1-2; TRBD1 matches 11 bases. The V segment lost 4 bases and the J segment 5 bases; nucleotides outside the gene matches: 7. Germline V gene sequence: CDR1 SGHRS, CDR2 YFSETQ. The CDR3 sequence is 15 residues long. Here the CDR3 reads CASSRGQGVQYGYTF. CDR3 sequence (DNA): TGCGCCAGCAGCCGGGGACAGGGGGTACAATATGGCTACACCTTC.

The chain couples TRBV2 to TRBJ2-3; D gene ambiguous. V lost 5 bases to trimming and J lost 0 bases, with 12 bases between them. Germline CDR1 is SNHLY and CDR2 is FYNNEI. The CDR3 runs 15 residues. The CDR3 sequence is CASSFEQSSTDTQYF. As DNA, the CDR3 is TGTGCCAGCAGTTTTGAGCAGTCGAGCACAGATACGCAGTATTTT.

This clonotype was recorded a few times. The CDR3 DNA follows: TGTGCCAGCAGCCTGACTAGCGGGAAAAACATTCAGTACTTC. This sequence encodes CASSLTSGKNIQYF. The rearrangement links TRBV7-8 to TRBJ2-4; 10 nucleotides match TRBD2. The CDR3 is 14 residues long. Germline assignment: CDR1 SGHVS and CDR2 FQNEAQ. V lost 5 bases, J lost 4 bases, and 2 bases stayed unmatched. Combining the CDR3 with reference TRBV7-8 and TRBJ2-4 gives the whole variable domain GAGVSQSPRYKVAKRGQDVALRCDPISGHVSLFWYQQALGQGPEFLTYFQNEAQLDKSGLPSDRFFAERPEGSVSTLKIQRTQQEDSAVYLCASSLTSGKNIQYFGAGTRLSVL.

In this sample, this clonotype turned up a few times. The chain has TRBV10-3 and TRBJ1-5; the D is unclear. The V end was cut by 0 bases, the J end by 12 bases, with 9 bases between. The CDR3 spans 12 residues. Germline CDR1 reads ENHRY; CDR2 reads SYGVKD. The CDR3 coding sequence is TGTGCCATCAGTGAGTCGACGGGTAGCCAGCATTTT. This encodes CAISESTGSQHF.

The chain combines TRBV5-1 with TRBJ2-1, with 10 bases matching TRBD2. The germline CDR1 and CDR2 sequences are SGHRS and YFSETQ. There are 17 residues in the CDR3. Losses at the gene ends were 3 bases for V and 4 bases for J; bases not matched to a gene: 10. The CDR3 is CASSSRGSGGTYNEQFF. CDR3 in DNA: TGCGCCAGCAGCTCCCGAGGTAGCGGGGGGACTTACAATGAGCAGTTCTTC.

This clonotype was detected only once. The chain carries TRBV20-1 and TRBJ2-3; 11 bases are shared with TRBD2. After removal of 6 bases from V and 0 bases from J, the junction contained 11 bases not matched to a gene. The CDR3 has 17 amino acids. Germline assignment: CDR1 DFQATT and CDR2 SNEGSKA (reference sequence). The CDR3 protein is CSALLGTSGSSTDTQYF. The CDR3 DNA follows: TGCAGTGCACTCCTTGGGACTAGCGGAAGTAGCACAGATACGCAGTATTTT.

This clonotype was observed a few times. J is TRBJ1-5 and V is TRBV4-2; TRBD1 might be the D (5 bases). Trimming cost V 0 bases and J 3 bases, with 12 bases left between them. CDR3 length equals 16 residues. Germline assignment: CDR1 LGHNA and CDR2 YNFKEQ. CDR3 nucleotides: TGTGCCAGCAGCCAAGAAGAGGGACTGGACAATCAGCCCCAGCATTTT. The encoded protein is CASSQEEGLDNQPQHF.

The V gene is TRBV7-2, the J gene TRBJ2-7; 7 bases are shared with TRBD1. This CDR3 comprises 15 residues. Germline V gene data show CDR1 as SGHTA and CDR2 as FQGNSA. V was pared by 4 bases and J by 3 bases, with 9 bases of the junction left unmatched. For the CDR3, the DNA is TGTGCCAGCAGCTCGACAGGGAAGCCCATCTACGAGCAGTACTTC. It translates to CASSSTGKPIYEQYF.

The chain links TRBV6-2 or TRBV6-3 to TRBJ2-5; D gene ambiguous. Per germline, CDR1 MNHEY and CDR2 SVGEGT. There are 13 residues in the CDR3. V was cut by 5 bases and J by 4 bases, with 11 bases left in between. The CDR3 region has the DNA TGTGCCAGCAGTGCCCAGGTGCGAGAGACCCAGTACTTC. Amino acids: CASSAQVRETQYF.

The V gene is TRBV6-2 or TRBV6-3, the J gene TRBJ2-1; 14 bases are shared with TRBD2. The CDR3 length is 18 residues. Germline assignment: CDR1 MNHEY and CDR2 SVGEGT. V trimming: 0 bases; J trimming: 8 bases; junction bases outside the gene matches: 9. The CDR3 loop reads CASSYSLVTSGGAYEQFF. The DNA for the CDR3 is TGTGCCAGCAGTTACTCGTTAGTGACTAGCGGGGGGGCCTATGAGCAGTTCTTC.